This T cell receptor beta chain is drawn from a study of cytomegalovirus exposure and HLA in healthy donors. PCR employed 60 Vbeta and 13 Jbeta primers. The repertoire was sequenced with immunoSEQ multiplex PCR; TCRdb's copy has only in-frame clones and lacks some. The sample consists of around 150,000 clones, approximately 61% of them appearing once. The CDR3 loop spans 14 amino acids. In germline, CDR1 is MNHNS, CDR2 SASEGT. V was cut by 9 bases and J by 6 bases, with 18 bases left in between. Sequencing was done on a sample of PBMCs. This receptor was obtained from a human donor in good health. The chain uses TRBV6-1 and TRBJ1-3; D not certain. The CDR3 region has the DNA TGTGCCAGATACATCACACGGGTGGAAAACACCATATATTTT. Translating gives CARYITRVENTIYF.